Below are 5 T cell receptor beta chains sequenced from a single sample in a study of CD8 T cells in ankylosing spondylitis. Study outcomes and limitations: Several highly homologous variants made up a TCR beta motif, and this motif appeared characteristic of ankylosing spondylitis blood.

A single record per CDR3 protein comes from TCRdb applying MiXCR to the 5' RACE reads. The sample has around 480,000 distinct CDR3 sequences, roughly a sixth seen once. No cognate antigen is known for these TCRs. The specimen was blood, either unsorted or a sorted T cell fraction (not recorded which). The receptors here all came from a male donor with ankylosing spondylitis.

The chain recombines TRBV6-5 with TRBJ2-7; 9 nucleotides agree with TRBD2. The CDR3 is 16 residues long. Trimming took 4 bases from V and 2 from J; bases not matched to a gene: 9. CDR1 is MNHEY and CDR2 is SVGAGI in the germline V gene. The CDR3 is CASSLGLAPPPYEQYF. CDR3 DNA: TGTGCCAGCAGTTTGGGACTAGCCCCGCCCCCCTACGAGCAGTACTTC.

The CDR3 sequence is CSASGTAYKANYGYTF. In DNA form, the CDR3 reads TGCAGTGCTTCCGGGACAGCTTACAAAGCTAACTATGGCTACACCTTC. The chain uses TRBV20-1 and TRBJ1-2, with TRBD1 identical over 7 bases. The germline gives CDR1 DFQATT, CDR2 SNEGSKA (reference sequence). This CDR3 is 16 amino acids long. V was clipped by 5 bases and J by 0 bases; unmatched bases: 12.

The CDR3 DNA follows: TGTGCCAGCAGCTCCCGATCGGGACAGCCAACGGCTTACGAGCAGTACTTC. Amino acid sequence: CASSSRSGQPTAYEQYF. The chain links TRBV11-1 to TRBJ2-7; 7 nucleotides match TRBD1. Germline V CDR1 and CDR2: SGHAT, FQDESV (reference sequence). V shed 4 bases and J 4 bases; nucleotides not matched to a gene: 16. The CDR3 extends over 17 amino acids.

This CDR3 reads CASSLDLLGNTQYF. The CDR3 DNA follows: TGTGCCAGCAGCTTAGATCTTCTCGGAAATACGCAGTATTTT. The rearrangement links TRBV5-5 to TRBJ2-3; D is unresolved. This CDR3 comprises 14 residues. Germline CDR1 reads SGHKS; CDR2 reads YYEKEE (reference sequence). Between the trimmed V and J ends, which lost 2 bases and 7 bases, there was a span of 14 bases.

Only a few counts were recorded for this clonotype. The CDR3 here is CASSLGGAWESPLHF. CDR3 bases: TGTGCCAGCAGTTTGGGGGGTGCGTGGGAGTCACCCCTCCACTTT. The gene calls are TRBV28 and TRBJ1-6, with a possible D match to TRBD1 (5 bases). V was clipped by 3 bases and J by 10 bases, with 16 bases between them. The CDR3 totals 15 residues. Germline CDR1 reads MDHEN; CDR2 reads SYDVKM.